The 25 T cell receptor beta chains reported below all come from one sample, sequenced in a study of OX40 agonist ivuxolimab in advanced cancers. The library was generated by the immunoSEQ multiplex PCR assay. The table comes from immuneACCESS by way of TCRdb, which keeps in-frame sequences with V and J called. Part of the clones is missing from these tables; in studies checked, under half for an unresolved V gene and the rest for unknown reasons. Within this sample are roughly 75,000 clones, with 85% to 90% of them counted one time only. The ten largest clones represent 5.5% to 6.5% of the sample. This material consisted of CD4+ or CD8+ T cells sorted from blood, taken in a trial of the OX40 agonist ivuxolimab. The receptor source for this set is an adult with an advanced solid tumor such as melanoma, head and neck, liver or kidney cancer.

This chain links TRBV7-9 with TRBJ2-2, with TRBD1 matching over 7 bases. V shed 5 bases and J 2 bases; nucleotides not matched to a gene: 14. CDR1 and CDR2 from the germline V gene are SEHNR and FQNEAQ (reference sequence). The CDR3 has 18 amino acids. The CDR3: CASSPGQDPEFNTGELFF. In DNA, the CDR3 is TGTGCCAGCAGCCCCGGACAGGACCCCGAGTTTAACACCGGGGAGCTGTTTTTT.

CDR3 residues: CASLQNGEAFF. The CDR3 region has the DNA TGTGCCAGCCTCCAGAATGGTGAAGCTTTCTTT. The rearrangement joins TRBV6-5 to TRBJ1-1, with D uncertain. The CDR3 is made up of 11 amino acids. Deletions cut 8 bases from V and 7 bases from J, with 11 bases between. Germline V gives CDR1 MNHEY, CDR2 SVGAGI.

This clone was observed a handful of times. The chain is built from TRBV4-2 and TRBJ2-1; D may be TRBD1 or TRBD2 (5 bases each). CDR1 LGHNA and CDR2 YNFKEQ come from the germline V gene. CDR3 size: 15 residues. Trimming took 3 bases from V and 1 from J, leaving 10 bases between them. This CDR3 reads CASSQGTLSYNEQFF. DNA of the CDR3: TGTGCCAGCAGCCAGGGGACCCTGTCCTACAATGAGCAGTTCTTC.

This chain links TRBV6-5 with TRBJ2-5; D gene unclear. Germline CDR1 and CDR2: MNHEY and SVGAGI. V lost 3 bases, J lost 5 bases, and 10 bases lay in between. This CDR3 is built from 13 residues. The CDR3 DNA follows: TGTGCCAGCAGTTATTACAGTTGGGAGACCCAGTACTTC. Its translation: CASSYYSWETQYF.

The chain couples TRBV19 to TRBJ1-5; tentative D call: TRBD1 (6 bases). The V gene lost 3 bases and the J gene lost 1 base, with 10 bases spanning the gap. Germline loops: CDR1 LNHDA, CDR2 SQIVND (reference sequence). This CDR3 region has 15 residues. CDR3 residues: CASSIRGSSNQPQHF. The CDR3 DNA reads as TGTGCCAGTAGTATCAGGGGAAGCAGCAATCAGCCCCAGCATTTT.

This chain joins TRBV27 and TRBJ1-6; a weak D match, TRBD1 (6 bases). The ends were cut back, 0 bases at V and 9 bases at J, with 12 bases in the middle. The CDR3 is 15 amino acids. Germline V CDR1 and CDR2: MNHEY, SMNVEV (reference sequence). CDR3 protein: CASSLSPQGSSPLHF. The CDR3 coding sequence is TGTGCCAGCAGTTTATCGCCACAGGGAAGTTCACCCCTCCACTTT.

The V gene is TRBV7-3, the J gene TRBJ2-2, with a possible D match to TRBD2 (6 bases). Trimming left V 5 bases short and J 1 base short, with 14 bases between. Germline V lookup: CDR1 SGHTA, CDR2 FQGTGA. This CDR3 has 16 residues. CDR3 sequence: CASSASGSGNTGELFF. The CDR3 DNA follows: TGTGCCAGCAGCGCCAGTGGTAGCGGGAACACCGGGGAGCTGTTTTTT.

In DNA form, the CDR3 reads TGTGCCAGCAGTCGCCACACGGGGCGTAATTCACCCCTCCACTTT. It is translated as CASSRHTGRNSPLHF. The chain uses TRBV27 and TRBJ1-6, with D perhaps matching TRBD1 (5 bases). CDR1 MNHEY and CDR2 SMNVEV come from the germline V gene (reference sequence). Trimming pared 5 bases from V and 6 bases from J, leaving 14 bases between. The CDR3 totals 15 residues.

A single count supports this clone. This chain links TRBV4-2 with TRBJ2-2, with D unclear. Trimming left V 0 bases short and J 4 bases short, with 9 bases between. Per germline, CDR1 LGHNA and CDR2 YNFKEQ. There are 15 residues in the CDR3. CDR3 coding DNA: TGTGCCAGCAGCCAAGACCAACTGTTCACCGGGGAGCTGTTTTTT. Translating it yields CASSQDQLFTGELFF.

The chain couples TRBV27 to TRBJ1-2; the D gene is possibly TRBD1 (6 bases). V lost 6 bases and J lost 6, with 23 bases in between. From germline, CDR1 is MNHEY and CDR2 SMNVEV (reference sequence). This CDR3 region has 16 residues. The CDR3 bases are TGTGCCAGCAGCACCCAAATAGTTACAGGGTCCGATGGCTACACCTTC. Its translation is CASSTQIVTGSDGYTF.

The CDR3 protein is CATSGVKWGGTEAFF. In DNA form, the CDR3 reads TGTGCCACCAGCGGGGTAAAATGGGGGGGCACTGAAGCTTTCTTT. This rearrangement joins TRBV15 to TRBJ1-1; tentative D call: TRBD1 (5 bases). CDR1 and CDR2 from the germline V gene are LNHNV and YYDKDF (reference sequence). The V end was cut by 5 bases, the J end by 4 bases, with 17 bases between. CDR3 length equals 15 residues.

The chain joins TRBV7-9 to TRBJ1-1; unclear D gene. Germline-derived CDR1 and CDR2 are SEHNR and FQNEAQ (reference sequence). The CDR3 is 14 amino acids. Trimming stripped 0 bases from V and 1 base from J, with 6 bases between. CDR3 sequence reads: CASSLAFSNTEAFF. The CDR3 nucleotides read TGTGCCAGCAGCTTAGCTTTTTCGAACACTGAAGCTTTCTTT.

On this clone itself: The conserved phenylalanine or tryptophan is not found at the CDR3 terminus, so this likely reflects a read error. The limits of the CDR3 on the DNA are not certain, so only TCRdb's listed CDR3 is given. The chain links TRBV6-1 to TRBJ1-1. Germline V lookup: CDR1 MNHNS, CDR2 SASEGT. 11 amino acids form the CDR3, both terminal residues included. This CDR3 is CASSENSEAVG.

This rearrangement joins TRBV27 to TRBJ2-2, with D possibly matching TRBD1 (6 bases). The germline V gene has CDR1 MNHEY and CDR2 SMNVEV (reference sequence). The CDR3 is 12 amino acids. Trimming removed 5 bases at V and 7 bases at J, with 8 bases between. CDR3 bases: TGTGCCAGCAGTCAGGACAGCGGGGAGCTGTTTTTT. It translates to CASSQDSGELFF.

The rearrangement joins TRBV7-9 to TRBJ2-4; D is uncertain. V gave up 2 bases and J gave up 5 bases, with 7 bases separating them. The CDR3 runs 13 residues. Germline CDR1 reads SEHNR; CDR2 reads FQNEAQ (reference sequence). DNA of the CDR3: TGTGCCAGCAGCTTACGGTTAGAAAACATTCAGTACTTC. Protein sequence: CASSLRLENIQYF. The whole variable domain, filled in from reference TRBV7-9 and TRBJ2-4, reads DTGVSQNPRHKITKRGQNVTFRCDPISEHNRLYWYRQTLGQGPEFLTYFQNEAQLEKSRLLSDRFSAERPKGSFSTLEIQRTEQGDSAMYLCASSLRLENIQYFGAGTRLSVL.

This rearrangement joins TRBV5-1 to TRBJ2-5, with a weak D call TRBD1 (6 bases). The CDR3 runs to 13 residues. V was pared by 8 bases and J by 5 bases, with 16 bases between. Germline CDR1 SGHRS, CDR2 YFSETQ. The CDR3, as DNA: TGCGCCAGTACCCCCAGGGGACGCGAGACCCAGTACTTC. Its protein product is CASTPRGRETQYF.

The chain couples TRBV7-9 to TRBJ1-3, with D possibly TRBD1 on 5 matching bases. Germline CDR1 reads SEHNR; CDR2 reads FQNEAQ (reference sequence). The CDR3 extends over 15 amino acids. V was trimmed by 5 bases and J by 4 bases, leaving 15 bases between them. CDR3 region: CASSGERGGGNTIYF. In nucleotides, the CDR3 is TGTGCCAGCAGCGGCGAGAGGGGTGGAGGAAACACCATATATTTT.

The rearrangement uses TRBV19 and TRBJ2-7, with D perhaps TRBD2 (6 bases). This CDR3 has 13 residues. Germline loops: CDR1 LNHDA, CDR2 SQIVND (reference sequence). V was clipped by 4 bases and J by 1 base, with 8 bases between them. CDR3 nucleotides: TGTGCCAGTAGTAATGCGGGGTCCTACGAGCAGTACTTC. Amino acid sequence: CASSNAGSYEQYF.

The chain combines TRBV27 with TRBJ2-7; tentative D call: TRBD1 (5 bases). This CDR3 is built from 13 residues. V lost 6 bases, J lost 6 bases, and 15 bases lay in between. The V gene's germline CDR1 is MNHEY and CDR2 SMNVEV (reference sequence). CDR3 protein: CASRGQGWSEQYF. CDR3 DNA: TGTGCCAGCAGGGGGCAGGGTTGGAGCGAGCAGTACTTC.

This chain connects TRBV28 to TRBJ2-3; D remains ambiguous. CDR1 and CDR2 (germline): MDHEN, SYDVKM. V was clipped by 7 bases and J by 0 bases, with 11 bases between them. CDR3 length equals 14 residues. The chain's CDR3 is CASTSPVSTDTQYF. CDR3 sequence (DNA): TGTGCCAGCACGTCTCCGGTTAGCACAGATACGCAGTATTTT.

V and J are TRBV19 and TRBJ2-1, with D maybe TRBD1 (5 bases). Trimming stripped 4 bases from V and 9 bases from J, with 22 bases between. The CDR3 extends over 16 amino acids. CDR1 and CDR2 (germline): LNHDA, SQIVND (reference sequence). CDR3 bases: TGTGCCAGTAGTACCCTGCCCGGAAGGGGTGGCCCTGAGCAGTTCTTC. Residues: CASSTLPGRGGPEQFF.

The rearrangement links TRBV28 to TRBJ2-2; D ambiguous. This CDR3 is 15 amino acids long. Deletions cut 3 bases from V and 4 bases from J, with 12 bases between. CDR1 is MDHEN and CDR2 is SYDVKM in the germline V gene. CDR3 coding DNA: TGTGCCAGCAGTTTTTTAGACACTACCACCGGGGAGCTGTTTTTT. Protein product: CASSFLDTTTGELFF. The full variable domain, rest sourced from reference TRBV28 and TRBJ2-2, is DVKVTQSSRYLVKRTGEKVFLECVQDMDHENMFWYRQDPGLGLRLIYFSYDVKMKEKGDIPEGYSVSREKKERFSLILESASTNQTSMYLCASSFLDTTTGELFFGEGSRLTVL.

V and J are TRBV6-5 and TRBJ2-3; D might be TRBD2 (6 bases). V was cut by 2 bases and J by 4 bases, with 13 bases left in between. CDR1 is MNHEY and CDR2 is SVGAGI in the germline V gene. CDR3 size: 15 residues. The CDR3 protein is CASSYRGGGADTQYF. CDR3 bases: TGTGCCAGCAGTTACAGGGGAGGTGGCGCAGATACGCAGTATTTT.

The chain joins TRBV9 to TRBJ2-3; perhaps TRBD2 as D (5 bases). Looked up from germline, CDR1 is SGDLS and CDR2 is YYNGEE. This CDR3 has 13 amino acids. The V end lost 2 bases, the J end lost 1 base, and 5 bases lay between the germline ends. The CDR3 DNA sequence: TGTGCCAGCAGCGTGGGAGGCACAGATACGCAGTATTTT. It is translated as CASSVGGTDTQYF.

This clone showed up just once. V is TRBV27 and J is TRBJ2-7; the D gene is possibly TRBD2 (6 bases). The CDR3 has 14 amino acids. The ends were cut back, 1 base at V and 2 bases at J, with 9 bases in the middle. In germline, CDR1 is MNHEY, CDR2 SMNVEV (reference sequence). CDR3: CASSLLGEAYEQYF. The CDR3 nucleotides are TGTGCCAGCAGTTTATTGGGGGAGGCCTACGAGCAGTACTTC.